A selection of T cell receptor beta chains follows, all from one sample in a study of human T cells and chemical hapten exposure. MiXCR was run by TCRdb on the RACE reads, yielding one entry per CDR3 protein. Of 60,000 to 80,000 distinct CDR3 sequences detected, around 7% appear once; the ten largest clones hold about 1.5%. Source: whole blood, taken in connection with sensitization to the hapten diphenylcyclopropenone (DPC). All receptors come from a young woman with alopecia areata. Some clones in this sample may be carry-over from other donors' samples. Both conserved end residues are part of each CDR3. Fields, in order: V gene, D gene, J gene, clone size, CDR3 DNA, CDR3 protein. D genes are given only for firm matches. Not every row has a clone size; where given, it reads once, few, many or a size class.

V gene: TRBV18; D gene: TRBD1; J gene: TRBJ1-1; clone size: many; CDR3 DNA: TGTGCCAGCTCACCACAAGGGACAGGGGGCCCTACCTGGGGCGCTTTCTTT; CDR3 protein: CASSPQGTGGPTWGAFF
V gene: TRBV10-3; D gene: TRBD2; J gene: TRBJ2-3; clone size: NA; CDR3 DNA: TGTGCCATCAGTGGAGGCTTGCGGGGGGGGCAGAGCAAAGATACGCAGTATTTT; CDR3 protein: CAISGGLRGGQSKDTQYF
V gene: TRBV20-1; D gene: NA; J gene: TRBJ1-2; clone size: few; CDR3 DNA: TGCAGTGCTAGAGATTGGGGCGTTGCGGACGCACTGTATTATGGCTACACCTTC; CDR3 protein: CSARDWGVADALYYGYTF
V gene: TRBV3-1; D gene: NA; J gene: TRBJ1-2; clone size: NA; CDR3 DNA: TGTGCCAGCAGCCAGTTGGAGGGCAGGTATGGCTACACCTTC; CDR3 protein: CASSQLEGRYGYTF
V gene: TRBV11-2; D gene: NA; J gene: TRBJ2-5; clone size: many; CDR3 DNA: TGTGCCAGCAGCTTAGACGAGGGGATAACGACCCAGTACTTC; CDR3 protein: CASSLDEGITTQYF
V gene: TRBV7-2; D gene: NA; J gene: TRBJ2-3; clone size: many; CDR3 DNA: TGTGCCAGCAGCCCCGTATTGGCCCTACTCAGGGACACAGATACGCAGTATTTT; CDR3 protein: CASSPVLALLRDTDTQYF
V gene: TRBV10-3; D gene: TRBD2; J gene: TRBJ2-3; clone size: NA; CDR3 DNA: TGTGCCATCAGCAAAACTAGCGGAGGCACAGATACGCAGTATTTT; CDR3 protein: CAISKTSGGTDTQYF
V gene: TRBV12-3/TRBV12-4; D gene: NA; J gene: TRBJ1-1; clone size: many; CDR3 DNA: TGTGCCAGCAGTCCCAGATTGGAGACTGAAGCTTTCTTT; CDR3 protein: CASSPRLETEAFF
V gene: TRBV5-8; D gene: NA; J gene: TRBJ2-4; clone size: NA; CDR3 DNA: TGTGCCAGCAGCTTGCCCAAAAACATTCAGTACTTC; CDR3 protein: CASSLPKNIQYF
V gene: TRBV3-1; D gene: NA; J gene: TRBJ2-7; clone size: few; CDR3 DNA: TGTGCCAGCAGCCAAGGGCAGACCCCTTCCAACGAGCAGTACTTC; CDR3 protein: CASSQGQTPSNEQYF
V gene: TRBV18; D gene: TRBD1; J gene: TRBJ1-1; clone size: many; CDR3 DNA: TGTGCCAGCTCACCACCGGGACAGGGAGTTGGCTACACTGAAGCTTTCTTT; CDR3 protein: CASSPPGQGVGYTEAFF
V gene: TRBV7-2; D gene: NA; J gene: TRBJ1-6; clone size: many; CDR3 DNA: TGTGCCAGCAGCTATCAAAGTTCACCCCTCCACTTT; CDR3 protein: CASSYQSSPLHF
V gene: TRBV11-2; D gene: NA; J gene: TRBJ2-1; clone size: NA; CDR3 DNA: TGTGTCAGCAGCTTAGCCACCGCGCGGGTGGGGCAGTTCTTC; CDR3 protein: CVSSLATARVGQFF
V gene: TRBV6-5; D gene: NA; J gene: TRBJ2-5; clone size: many; CDR3 DNA: TGTGCCAGCAGTTACGGAGAGACCCAGTACTTC; CDR3 protein: CASSYGETQYF
V gene: TRBV5-6; D gene: TRBD2; J gene: TRBJ2-5; clone size: many; CDR3 DNA: TGTGCCAGCAGCTTGAGCGGGGGGGGAGGTGAGACCCAGTACTTC; CDR3 protein: CASSLSGGGGETQYF
V gene: TRBV20-1; D gene: TRBD1; J gene: TRBJ1-1; clone size: many; CDR3 DNA: TGCAGTGCTAGAGATCCCCCCCGGGACAGGTACTCTGAAGCTTTCTTT; CDR3 protein: CSARDPPRDRYSEAFF
V gene: TRBV5-1; D gene: NA; J gene: TRBJ2-5; clone size: few; CDR3 DNA: TGCGCCAGCAGCTTGCGCGGCCCGGGTACGGAGACCCAGTACTTC; CDR3 protein: CASSLRGPGTETQYF
V gene: TRBV29-1; D gene: TRBD1; J gene: TRBJ2-7; clone size: few; CDR3 DNA: TGCAGCGTGGCCGGACAGGGCTCCTACGAGCAGTACTTC; CDR3 protein: CSVAGQGSYEQYF
V gene: TRBV6-6; D gene: NA; J gene: TRBJ1-6; clone size: many; CDR3 DNA: TGTGCCAGCAGTTACTCAGGAGTAATTAATTCACCCCTCCACTTT; CDR3 protein: CASSYSGVINSPLHF
V gene: TRBV27; D gene: NA; J gene: TRBJ1-1; clone size: many; CDR3 DNA: TGTGCCAGCAGCAACAGCGTTCGAGCTTTCTTT; CDR3 protein: CASSNSVRAFF
V gene: TRBV2; D gene: TRBD2; J gene: TRBJ2-3; clone size: many; CDR3 DNA: TGTGCCAGCCGAAACGGGACTAGAAGCACAGATACGCAGTATTTT; CDR3 protein: CASRNGTRSTDTQYF
V gene: TRBV6-4; D gene: TRBD1; J gene: TRBJ1-5; clone size: many; CDR3 DNA: TGTGCCAGAGGGACAGCAACTGATCAGCCCCAGCATTTT; CDR3 protein: CARGTATDQPQHF
V gene: TRBV11-2; D gene: TRBD1; J gene: TRBJ2-7; clone size: many; CDR3 DNA: TGTGCCAGCAGCTTTAATGGACAGGGCGAGCAGTACTTC; CDR3 protein: CASSFNGQGEQYF
V gene: TRBV7-9; D gene: NA; J gene: TRBJ1-3; clone size: many; CDR3 DNA: TGTGCCAGCAGCTCCACCACTCAGAGCTCTGGAAACACCATATATTTT; CDR3 protein: CASSSTTQSSGNTIYF
V gene: TRBV4-2; D gene: NA; J gene: TRBJ1-1; clone size: many; CDR3 DNA: TGTGCCAGCAGCCAAGGGTTGACAACCACGGGCGCTGAAGCTTTCTTT; CDR3 protein: CASSQGLTTTGAEAFF
V gene: TRBV18; D gene: TRBD1; J gene: TRBJ1-1; clone size: few; CDR3 DNA: TGTGCCAGCTCAACATTAGCCGGGACAGGGGGATTGGGCACTGAAGCTTTCTTT; CDR3 protein: CASSTLAGTGGLGTEAFF